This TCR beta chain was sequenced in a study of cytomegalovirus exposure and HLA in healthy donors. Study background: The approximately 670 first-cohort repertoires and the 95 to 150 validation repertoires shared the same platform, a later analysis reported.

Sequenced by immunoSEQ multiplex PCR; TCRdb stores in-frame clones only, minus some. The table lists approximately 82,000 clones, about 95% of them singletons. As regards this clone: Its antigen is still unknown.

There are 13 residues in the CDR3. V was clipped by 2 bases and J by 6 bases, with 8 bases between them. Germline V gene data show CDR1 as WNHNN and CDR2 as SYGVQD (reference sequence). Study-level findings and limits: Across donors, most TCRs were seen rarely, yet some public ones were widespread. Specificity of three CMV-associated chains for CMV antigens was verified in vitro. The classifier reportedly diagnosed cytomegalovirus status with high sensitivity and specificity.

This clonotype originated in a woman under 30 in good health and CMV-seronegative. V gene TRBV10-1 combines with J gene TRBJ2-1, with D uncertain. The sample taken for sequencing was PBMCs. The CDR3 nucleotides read TGCGCCAGCAGTGAGAATTTGGCCAATGAGCAGTTCTTC. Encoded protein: CASSENLANEQFF.